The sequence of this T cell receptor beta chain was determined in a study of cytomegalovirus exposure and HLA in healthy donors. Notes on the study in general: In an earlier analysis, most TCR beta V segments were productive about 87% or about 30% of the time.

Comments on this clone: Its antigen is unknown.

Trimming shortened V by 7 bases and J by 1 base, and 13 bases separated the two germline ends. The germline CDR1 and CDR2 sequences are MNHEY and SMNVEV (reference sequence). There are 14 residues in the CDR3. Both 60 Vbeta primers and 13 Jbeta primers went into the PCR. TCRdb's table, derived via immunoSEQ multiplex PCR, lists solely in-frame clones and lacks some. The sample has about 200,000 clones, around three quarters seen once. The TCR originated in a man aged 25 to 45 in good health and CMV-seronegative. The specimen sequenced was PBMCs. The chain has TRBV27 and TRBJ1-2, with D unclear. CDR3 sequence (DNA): TGTGCCAGCACCCCCGTTGGAGGTAACTATGGCTACACCTTC. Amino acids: CASTPVGGNYGYTF.